This T cell receptor beta chain was sequenced for a study of T cell repertoires in cytomegalovirus infection. TCRdb passed the reads through MiXCR, listing each CDR3 protein once. The profile shows 800,000 to 950,000 distinct CDR3 sequences, about 30% of them singletons. This clonotype was picked up many times. The antigen is undetermined. The V segment lost 7 bases and the J segment 4 bases; nucleotides outside the gene matches: 12. There are 16 residues in the CDR3. This TCR came from a human donor in good health (CMV status not recorded). Some clones in this sample may be carry-over from other donors' samples. The V and J genes are TRBV12-3 or TRBV12-4 and TRBJ2-2; 7 bases line up with TRBD2. Sequences were derived from cultured CD8+ T cells from PBMCs, sampled from culture after CMV antigen stimulation. The CDR3 protein is CASTTYRGGPTGELFF. CDR3 nucleotides: TGTGCCAGCACTACTTATCGGGGAGGGCCCACCGGGGAGCTGTTTTTT.